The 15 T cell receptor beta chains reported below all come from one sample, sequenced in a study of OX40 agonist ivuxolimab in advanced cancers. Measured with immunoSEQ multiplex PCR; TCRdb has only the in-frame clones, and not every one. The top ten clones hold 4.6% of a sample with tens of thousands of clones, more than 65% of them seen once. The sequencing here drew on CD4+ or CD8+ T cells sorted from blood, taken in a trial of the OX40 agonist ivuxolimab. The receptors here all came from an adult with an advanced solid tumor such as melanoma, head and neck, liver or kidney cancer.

DNA for the CDR3: TGTGCCAGTAGTAGGACAGGGTATGATAATGAAAAACTGTTTTTT. Amino acid sequence: CASSRTGYDNEKLFF. The rearrangement joins TRBV19 to TRBJ1-4, with TRBD1 matching 8 bases. The ends lost 4 bases at V and 4 bases at J; junction bases unmatched: 5. The CDR3 sequence is 15 residues long. Germline lookup yields CDR1 LNHDA and CDR2 SQIVND (reference sequence).

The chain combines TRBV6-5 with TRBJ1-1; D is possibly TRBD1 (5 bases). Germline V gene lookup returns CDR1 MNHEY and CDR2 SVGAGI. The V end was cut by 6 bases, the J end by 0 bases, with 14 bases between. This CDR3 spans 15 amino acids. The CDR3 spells CASRGLQRMNTEAFF. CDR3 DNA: TGTGCCAGCAGGGGGCTTCAGAGGATGAACACTGAAGCTTTCTTT.

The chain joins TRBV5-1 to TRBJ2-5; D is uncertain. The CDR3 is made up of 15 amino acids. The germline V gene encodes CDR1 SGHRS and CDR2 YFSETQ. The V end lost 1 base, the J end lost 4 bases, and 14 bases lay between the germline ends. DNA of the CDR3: TGCGCCAGCAGCTTGTTGAAGGGTTCGGGAGAGACCCAGTACTTC. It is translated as CASSLLKGSGETQYF.

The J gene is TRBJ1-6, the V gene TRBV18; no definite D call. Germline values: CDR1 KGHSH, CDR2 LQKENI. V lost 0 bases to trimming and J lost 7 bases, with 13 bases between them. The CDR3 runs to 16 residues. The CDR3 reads CASSPPGLVRNSPLHF. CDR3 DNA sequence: TGTGCCAGCTCACCACCAGGGTTGGTACGAAATTCACCCCTCCACTTT.

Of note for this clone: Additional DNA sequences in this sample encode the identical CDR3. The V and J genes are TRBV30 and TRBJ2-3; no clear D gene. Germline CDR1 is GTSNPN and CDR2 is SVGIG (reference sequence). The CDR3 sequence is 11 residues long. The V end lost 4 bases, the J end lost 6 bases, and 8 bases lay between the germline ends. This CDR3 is CAWTPRDTQYF. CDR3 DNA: TGTGCCTGGACCCCCCGGGATACGCAGTATTTT. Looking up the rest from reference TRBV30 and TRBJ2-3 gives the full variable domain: SQTIHQWPATLVQPVGSPLSLECTVEGTSNPNLYWYRQAAGRGLQLLFYSVGIGQISSEVPQNLSASRPQDRQFILSSKKLLLSDSGFYLCAWTPRDTQYFGPGTRLTVL.

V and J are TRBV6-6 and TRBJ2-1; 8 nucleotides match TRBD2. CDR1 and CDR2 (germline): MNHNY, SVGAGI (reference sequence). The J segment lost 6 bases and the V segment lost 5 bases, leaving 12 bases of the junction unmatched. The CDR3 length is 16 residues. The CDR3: CASSPLRSGGSNEQFF. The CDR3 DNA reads TGTGCCAGCAGTCCCTTACGAAGCGGGGGATCCAATGAGCAGTTCTTC.

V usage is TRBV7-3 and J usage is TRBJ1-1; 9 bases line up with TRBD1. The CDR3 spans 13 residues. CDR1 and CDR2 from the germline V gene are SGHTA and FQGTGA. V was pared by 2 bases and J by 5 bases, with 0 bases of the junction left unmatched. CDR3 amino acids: CASSLDRGTEAFF. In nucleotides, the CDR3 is TGTGCCAGCAGCTTAGACAGGGGGACTGAAGCTTTCTTT.

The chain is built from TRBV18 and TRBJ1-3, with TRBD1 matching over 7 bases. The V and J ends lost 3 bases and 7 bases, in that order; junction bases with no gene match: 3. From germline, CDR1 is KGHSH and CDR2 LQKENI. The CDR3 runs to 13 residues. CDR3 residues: CASSPPGGNTIYF. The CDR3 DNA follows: TGTGCCAGCTCACCCCCAGGGGGGAACACCATATATTTT.

CDR3 DNA: TGTGCCAGCCAGCCCGGTTGGAGCATTACTAATGAAAAACTGTTTTTT. Its translation is CASQPGWSITNEKLFF. The chain has TRBV5-5 and TRBJ1-4, with D unclear. Germline V lookup: CDR1 SGHKS, CDR2 YYEKEE (reference sequence). The V and J ends lost 7 bases and 2 bases respectively, with 18 bases between them. The length of the CDR3 is 16 residues.

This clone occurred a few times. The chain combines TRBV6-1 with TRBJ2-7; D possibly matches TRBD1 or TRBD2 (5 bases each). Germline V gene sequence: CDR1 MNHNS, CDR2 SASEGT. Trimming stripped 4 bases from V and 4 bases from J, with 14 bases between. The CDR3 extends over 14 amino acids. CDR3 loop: CASSVSGTPYEQYF. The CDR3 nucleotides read TGTGCCAGCAGTGTCTCCGGGACCCCTTACGAGCAGTACTTC.

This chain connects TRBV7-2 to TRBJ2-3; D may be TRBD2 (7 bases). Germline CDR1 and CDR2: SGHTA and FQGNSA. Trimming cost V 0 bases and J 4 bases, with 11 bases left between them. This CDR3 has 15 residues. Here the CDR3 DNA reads TGTGCCAGCAGCTTAGCCGGGGGGCCGGCAGATACGCAGTATTTT. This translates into CASSLAGGPADTQYF.

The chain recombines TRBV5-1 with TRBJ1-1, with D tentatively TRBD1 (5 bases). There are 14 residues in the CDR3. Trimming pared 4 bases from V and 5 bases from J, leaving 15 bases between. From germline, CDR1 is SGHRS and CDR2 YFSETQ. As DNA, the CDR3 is TGCGCCAGCAGCCTCTCGGGGGTGGGAACTGAAGCTTTCTTT. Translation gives CASSLSGVGTEAFF.

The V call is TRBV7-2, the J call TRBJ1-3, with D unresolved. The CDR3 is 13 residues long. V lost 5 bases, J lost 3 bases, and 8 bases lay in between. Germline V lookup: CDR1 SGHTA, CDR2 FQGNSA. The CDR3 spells CASSALHGNTIYF. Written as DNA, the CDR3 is TGTGCCAGCAGCGCCCTCCATGGAAACACCATATATTTT.

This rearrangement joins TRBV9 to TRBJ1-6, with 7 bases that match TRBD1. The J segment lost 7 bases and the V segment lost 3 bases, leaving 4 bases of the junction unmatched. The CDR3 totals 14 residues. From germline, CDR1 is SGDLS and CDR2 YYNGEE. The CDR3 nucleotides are TGTGCCAGCAGCGCCGGGACAGCCAATTCACCCCTCCACTTT. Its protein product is CASSAGTANSPLHF.

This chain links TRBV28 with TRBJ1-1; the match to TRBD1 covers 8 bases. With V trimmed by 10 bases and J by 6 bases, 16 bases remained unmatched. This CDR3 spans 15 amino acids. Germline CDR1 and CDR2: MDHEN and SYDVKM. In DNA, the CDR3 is TGTGCCACTAACCCCCTCGGACAGGGTCGTCCTGAAGCTTTCTTT. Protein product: CATNPLGQGRPEAFF. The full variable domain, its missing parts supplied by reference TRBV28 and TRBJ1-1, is DVKVTQSSRYLVKRTGEKVFLECVQDMDHENMFWYRQDPGLGLRLIYFSYDVKMKEKGDIPEGYSVSREKKERFSLILESASTNQTSMYLCATNPLGQGRPEAFFGQGTRLTVV.